This TCR beta chain derives from a study of shared clonotypes between healthy human individuals. Study background: Serving as donors were two women and a few men, whose ages spanned 18 to 49.

Study findings and constraints: When compared with the clonotypes that were shared by all four sorted-subset donors, the non-shared clonotypes turned out to have lower generation probabilities.

This clone was recorded at least ten times. What it binds is unknown. Several immunoSEQ plates held equal portions of the genomic DNA taken from each subset. Authors' data handling: Junction-only sequences produced by ImmunoSEQ had no quality scores, so filtering differed. Repertoires were generated with immunoSEQ multiplex PCR, while TCRdb's copy carries only in-frame clones and drops some. V, J and clone size were drawn from that table, and D and trimming were deduced from the DNA. This table holds some 2 million clones, over 85% found once. The V gene end was trimmed by 0 bases and the J gene end by 5 bases; junction bases not matched to a gene: 9. This CDR3 is built from 17 residues. From germline, CDR1 is MGHRA and CDR2 YSYEKL. Naive CD8 isolation took CD45RO-negative cells positively selected for CCR7 and excluded terminally differentiated effector memory CD45RA+ cells.

This receptor was identified in a man between 18 and 35 years old in good health. The chain is built from TRBV4-1 and TRBJ2-1, with 8 bases that match TRBD2. The sample comprised naive CD8+ T cells sorted from blood. The CDR3 DNA reads as TGCGCCAGCAGCCAAGATCTAACGGGGGGGCCCCACAATGAGCAGTTCTTC. It specifies CASSQDLTGGPHNEQFF.